Each of the 29 T cell receptor beta chains below was sequenced from the same sample in a study of cytomegalovirus exposure and HLA in healthy donors. The PCR had 60 Vbeta and 13 Jbeta primers. Measured with immunoSEQ multiplex PCR; TCRdb has only the in-frame clones, and not every one. This sample yields about 100,000 clones, of which about four fifths are seen a single time; approximately 7.5% belongs to the top ten. Material for sequencing was PBMCs. The source is a man aged 25-45 years in good health and CMV-seronegative.

This rearrangement joins TRBV30 to TRBJ1-5, with a tentative D call TRBD1 (5 bases). This CDR3 has 14 residues. CDR1 and CDR2 from the germline V gene are GTSNPN and SVGIG (reference sequence). Trimming removed 4 bases at V and 7 bases at J, with 17 bases between. The CDR3 is CAWNGGVSRQPQHF. CDR3 coding DNA: TGTGCCTGGAACGGAGGGGTCTCTCGCCAGCCCCAGCATTTT.

In this sample, this clone turned up a few times. CDR3 in DNA: TGCGCCAGCAGTCTTGCGGGGTCCACAGATACGCAGTATTTT. This translates into CASSLAGSTDTQYF. The rearrangement joins TRBV10-1 to TRBJ2-3, with D tentatively TRBD2 (6 bases). This CDR3 is 14 amino acids long. Germline V gene lookup returns CDR1 WNHNN and CDR2 SYGVQD (reference sequence). V was trimmed by 5 bases and J by 2 bases, leaving 11 bases between them.

This rearrangement joins TRBV5-1 to TRBJ1-3; no clear D gene. Trimming removed 3 bases from V and 2 bases from J, with 6 bases in between. CDR3 length equals 13 residues. From germline, CDR1 is SGHRS and CDR2 YFSETQ. Here the CDR3 reads CASSSGAGNTIYF. CDR3 bases: TGCGCCAGCAGCTCGGGAGCTGGAAACACCATATATTTT.

This clone was seen only a few times. This chain joins TRBV6-5 and TRBJ1-1; D not certain. This CDR3 has 13 residues. CDR1 is MNHEY, CDR2 SVGAGI, per germline. V was cut by 7 bases and J by 1 base, with 10 bases left in between. CDR3 coding DNA: TGTGCCAGCACCCGCGGCTCGAACACTGAAGCTTTCTTT. Translation: CASTRGSNTEAFF.

In this sample, this clone turned up a few times. The gene calls are TRBV25-1 and TRBJ1-4, with 9 nucleotides matching TRBD1. The CDR3 totals 15 residues. Germline lookup yields CDR1 MGHDK and CDR2 SYGVNS. With V trimmed by 5 bases and J by 5 bases, 6 bases remained unmatched. The CDR3 reads CASSSPGTGNEKLFF. The CDR3 coding sequence is TGTGCCAGCAGTAGTCCCGGGACAGGGAATGAAAAACTGTTTTTT.

This clone came up a few times. V and J are TRBV11-2 and TRBJ1-1, with D unclear. The CDR3 length is 17 residues. The V end lost 3 bases, the J end lost 1 base, and 18 bases lay between the germline ends. Germline V CDR1 and CDR2: SGHAT, FQNNGV. CDR3 region: CASSFRGQRGPNTEAFF. Written as DNA, the CDR3 is TGTGCCAGCAGCTTCCGTGGCCAACGAGGGCCGAACACTGAAGCTTTCTTT.

The chain is built from TRBV25-1 and TRBJ1-5, with D perhaps TRBD1 (5 bases). Trimming shortened V by 1 base and J by 2 bases, and 12 bases separated the two germline ends. CDR1 is MGHDK and CDR2 is SYGVNS in the germline V gene. The CDR3 is made up of 16 amino acids. CDR3 sequence reads: CASSEFGGVGNQPQHF. The CDR3 coding sequence is TGTGCCAGCAGTGAATTTGGAGGGGTCGGCAATCAGCCCCAGCATTTT.

The chain couples TRBV7-2 to TRBJ2-3, with 8 bases matching TRBD2. V trimming: 6 bases; J trimming: 3 bases; junction bases outside the gene matches: 8. Germline V gene data show CDR1 as SGHTA and CDR2 as FQGNSA. The CDR3 runs to 15 residues. The CDR3 sequence: CASRVRREGTDTQYF. The DNA of the CDR3 is TGTGCCAGCAGAGTTAGACGGGAGGGGACAGATACGCAGTATTTT.

The chain joins TRBV2 to TRBJ1-5, with 12 bases matching TRBD1. The CDR3 is made up of 15 amino acids. Germline V gene sequence: CDR1 SNHLY, CDR2 FYNNEI. V shed 4 bases and J 6 bases; nucleotides not matched to a gene: 4. Written as DNA, the CDR3 is TGTGCCAGCAGTGTTGGGACAGGGGGCGGTCAGCCCCAGCATTTT. Translating it yields CASSVGTGGGQPQHF.

V usage is TRBV18 and J usage is TRBJ1-1; TRBD1 matches 11 bases. This CDR3 region has 17 residues. Germline V gene sequence: CDR1 KGHSH, CDR2 LQKENI. V shed 1 base and J 4 bases; nucleotides not matched to a gene: 8. DNA of the CDR3: TGTGCCAGCTCACCACGAGCCCCCGGGACAGGGGGCACTGAAGCTTTCTTT. Its protein product is CASSPRAPGTGGTEAFF.

The CDR3 here is CAFQSLGAFF. As DNA, the CDR3 is TGTGCCTTCCAGTCCCTCGGGGCTTTCTTT. This sequence joins TRBV30 and TRBJ1-1, with D unclear. This CDR3 region has 10 residues. Trimming took 7 bases from V and 11 from J, leaving 14 bases between them. CDR1 and CDR2 from the germline V gene are GTSNPN and SVGIG (reference sequence).

The table lists this clone with a few counts. The V call is TRBV5-4, the J call TRBJ2-7, with D possibly TRBD2 on 5 matching bases. The CDR3 runs 13 residues. V was cut by 0 bases and J by 7 bases, with 11 bases left in between. Germline lookup yields CDR1 SGHNT and CDR2 YYREEE (reference sequence). The CDR3 loop is CASSLGAQREQYF. The CDR3 coding sequence is TGTGCCAGCAGCTTGGGGGCACAGCGGGAGCAGTACTTC.

This sequence joins TRBV19 and TRBJ2-7; 8 bases are a match to TRBD1. The germline gives CDR1 LNHDA, CDR2 SQIVND (reference sequence). This CDR3 region has 14 residues. J gave up 7 bases and V 8 bases, and 13 bases lay outside the gene matches. The DNA of the CDR3 is TGTGCCAGTGGGGGGACAGGACTTTTAAATGAGCAGTACTTC. Translation gives CASGGTGLLNEQYF.

The J gene is TRBJ2-3, the V gene TRBV10-3; 14 positions match TRBD2. The V gene end was trimmed by 5 bases and the J gene end by 0 bases; junction bases not matched to a gene: 7. Germline-derived CDR1 and CDR2 are ENHRY and SYGVKD. CDR3 size: 18 residues. The CDR3 is CAISRTGTSGGSTDTQYF. CDR3 bases: TGTGCCATCAGTAGAACCGGGACTAGCGGGGGAAGCACAGATACGCAGTATTTT.

The gene calls are TRBV28 and TRBJ1-1, with unresolved D. This CDR3 has 14 amino acids. V dropped 4 bases and J dropped 1 base, with 10 bases sitting between them. Germline CDR1 MDHEN, CDR2 SYDVKM. CDR3 DNA sequence: TGTGCCAGCAGTTCCCCTGCCGGGAACACTGAAGCTTTCTTT. This encodes CASSSPAGNTEAFF.

This chain links TRBV7-9 with TRBJ1-4, with D perhaps matching TRBD1 (5 bases). The germline V and J ends were trimmed by 5 bases and 5 bases, with 12 bases remaining between them. CDR3 length: 14 amino acids. Per germline, CDR1 SEHNR and CDR2 FQNEAQ (reference sequence). The CDR3 is CASSRRQQNEKLFF. DNA for the CDR3: TGTGCCAGCAGCCGGAGACAGCAGAATGAAAAACTGTTTTTT. The entire variable domain, with the rest obtained from reference TRBV7-9 and TRBJ1-4, is as follows: DTGVSQNPRHKITKRGQNVTFRCDPISEHNRLYWYRQTLGQGPEFLTYFQNEAQLEKSRLLSDRFSAERPKGSFSTLEIQRTEQGDSAMYLCASSRRQQNEKLFFGSGTQLSVL.

The rearrangement links TRBV4-2 to TRBJ2-2; 11 positions match TRBD1. Germline V gives CDR1 LGHNA, CDR2 YNFKEQ. CDR3 length equals 16 residues. V lost 4 bases and J lost 4; bases outside the gene matches: 5. The CDR3 nucleotides read TGTGCCAGCAGCCCGGGGGGACAGGGGGGCACCGGGGAGCTGTTTTTT. Translating gives CASSPGGQGGTGELFF.

CDR3 residues: CASSLSFYEQYF. The CDR3 DNA sequence: TGTGCCAGCAGTTTATCCTTCTACGAGCAGTACTTC. The chain is built from TRBV28 and TRBJ2-7; D remains ambiguous. The germline V gene has CDR1 MDHEN and CDR2 SYDVKM. With 1 base removed from V and 3 bases from J, the gap between germline ends came to 4 bases. CDR3 length equals 12 residues.

This sequence joins TRBV5-1 and TRBJ1-3; 11 positions agree with TRBD1. CDR3 length: 16 amino acids. The V and J ends lost 4 bases and 1 base, in that order; junction bases with no gene match: 4. Germline V CDR1 and CDR2: SGHRS, YFSETQ. CDR3 region: CASSHGQGASGNTIYF. The CDR3 DNA sequence: TGCGCCAGCAGCCACGGACAGGGGGCATCTGGAAACACCATATATTTT.

This clone was seen a handful of times. The chain carries TRBV7-2 and TRBJ1-3; D is ambiguous. V lost 2 bases to trimming and J lost 2 bases, with 4 bases between them. In germline, CDR1 is SGHTA, CDR2 FQGNSA. This CDR3 region has 13 residues. The chain's CDR3 is CASSLTTGNTIYF. CDR3 in DNA: TGTGCCAGCAGCTTAACAACTGGAAACACCATATATTTT.

V is TRBV5-1 and J is TRBJ2-1; 9 bases are a match to TRBD2. Germline V gene lookup returns CDR1 SGHRS and CDR2 YFSETQ. The CDR3 is made up of 13 amino acids. J lost 8 bases, V lost 0 bases, and 0 bases had no gene match. The CDR3 DNA sequence: TGCGCCAGCAGCTTGGAGCGGGAGGATGAGCAGTTCTTC. Protein sequence: CASSLEREDEQFF.

J is TRBJ2-7 and V is TRBV18, with 8 nucleotides matching TRBD2. The CDR3 has 13 amino acids. The V gene end was trimmed by 4 bases and the J gene end by 6 bases; junction bases not matched to a gene: 5. Per the germline V gene, CDR1 is KGHSH and CDR2 is LQKENI. The CDR3 DNA is TGTGCCAGCTCACTAGCGGGGTATGGCGAGCAGTACTTC. This translates into CASSLAGYGEQYF.

For the CDR3, the DNA is TGTGCCAGCAGGTTTGCCGGGGGGAAAGGTTCCGGGGAGCTGTTTTTT. Residues: CASRFAGGKGSGELFF. The genes are TRBV28 and TRBJ2-2; 7 bases match TRBD2. The CDR3 totals 16 residues. Germline V gene sequence: CDR1 MDHEN, CDR2 SYDVKM. V trimming: 6 bases; J trimming: 6 bases; junction bases outside the gene matches: 13.

This chain connects TRBV7-9 to TRBJ2-3, with 11 positions matching TRBD1. CDR1 is SEHNR, CDR2 FQNEAQ, per germline (reference sequence). The V segment lost 5 bases and the J segment 1 base; nucleotides outside the gene matches: 2. The CDR3 loop spans 15 amino acids. CDR3 region: CASSRDRGGTDTQYF. CDR3 in DNA: TGTGCCAGCAGCCGGGACAGGGGGGGCACAGATACGCAGTATTTT.

The chain has TRBV30 and TRBJ1-6, with 9 bases aligning to TRBD1. The CDR3 totals 18 residues. The V segment lost 5 bases and the J segment 0 bases; nucleotides outside the gene matches: 11. The germline gives CDR1 GTSNPN, CDR2 SVGIG (reference sequence). CDR3 nucleotide sequence: TGTGCCTGGCATACAGGGACAGGGATCAGCTCCTATAATTCACCCCTCCACTTT. Protein: CAWHTGTGISSYNSPLHF.

The DNA for the CDR3 is TGTGCCAGTAGTATGCAAGGCGACAGCAAAGCTTTCTTT. Translated: CASSMQGDSKAFF. The rearrangement joins TRBV19 to TRBJ1-1, with D maybe TRBD1 (5 bases). The CDR3 length is 13 residues. Germline assignment: CDR1 LNHDA and CDR2 SQIVND (reference sequence). The germline V and J ends were trimmed by 3 bases and 9 bases, with 14 bases remaining between them.

V gene TRBV6-1 combines with J gene TRBJ1-5; no firm D call. This CDR3 has 14 amino acids. Germline assignment: CDR1 MNHNS and CDR2 SASEGT. Deletions cut 5 bases from V and 0 bases from J, with 8 bases between. The CDR3 reads CASSPVFSNQPQHF. In DNA form, the CDR3 reads TGTGCCAGCAGTCCCGTGTTTAGCAATCAGCCCCAGCATTTT.

This sequence joins TRBV10-3 and TRBJ2-7; TRBD1 matches 7 bases. Unmatched junction bases numbered 12, after V lost 6 bases and J lost 4 bases. CDR3 length equals 15 residues. Germline CDR1 reads ENHRY; CDR2 reads SYGVKD. In nucleotides, the CDR3 is TGTGCCATCAGCAGACCGACAGGGTTCGTTTACGAGCAGTACTTC. It codes for CAISRPTGFVYEQYF.

The J gene is TRBJ1-1, the V gene TRBV19; 9 nucleotides agree with TRBD1. The germline V gene has CDR1 LNHDA and CDR2 SQIVND (reference sequence). CDR3 length: 14 amino acids. V was pared by 3 bases and J by 4 bases, with 3 bases of the junction left unmatched. The CDR3, as DNA: TGTGCCAGTAGTATCCAGACAGGGGGCACTGAAGCTTTCTTT. This sequence encodes CASSIQTGGTEAFF.